This T cell receptor beta chain was sequenced during a study of beta chain features in type 1 diabetes. Study-wide results and caveats: Shorter TCRB CDR3s, moderately but significantly so, marked every one of the four CD4+ subsets in Type 1 diabetes patients.

The sequenced template was cDNA made from the entire isolated RNA. Repertoires were generated with immunoSEQ multiplex PCR, while TCRdb's copy carries only in-frame clones and drops some. Here the sample spans 810,000 or so clones, roughly 17% being singletons. Germline assignment: CDR1 MNHEY and CDR2 SMNVEV (reference sequence). Trimming shortened V by 2 bases and J by 7 bases, and 15 bases separated the two germline ends. CDR3 size: 15 residues. A word on this clone: Its antigen remains unknown. Other DNA sequences within the sample encode an identical CDR3.

A single heparinised blood sample, averaging about 100 mL, was obtained per donor. Populations isolated by sorting all had purity greater than 95%. The specimen was naive CD4+ T cells from blood. The receptor was derived from a young woman in good health. This chain joins TRBV27 and TRBJ2-1, with D possibly being TRBD2 (5 bases). This CDR3 reads CASSLRLAVLNEQFF. DNA for the CDR3: TGTGCCAGCAGTTTAAGGCTAGCAGTGTTGAATGAGCAGTTCTTC.